The source of this T cell receptor beta chain is a study of shared clonotypes between healthy human individuals. Per the original methods: There were no quality scores in the junction-only immunoSEQ sequences, so filtering differed. Clones were read by immunoSEQ multiplex PCR, and TCRdb kept only the in-frame ones, dropping some. That table gives V, J and clone size, and the DNA gave D and trimming. The repertoire holds 2 million to 2.5 million clones, with 90% to 96% as singletons. This CDR3 is built from 14 residues. Trimming removed 4 bases at V and 2 bases at J, with 11 bases between. The germline gives CDR1 SNHLY, CDR2 FYNNEI. Comment on this clone: Other DNA sequences of this sample code for an identical CDR3.

V and J are TRBV2 and TRBJ1-1; D may be TRBD1 (5 bases). This clonotype originated in a man younger than 30 in good health. The sample consisted of naive CD4+ T cells sorted from blood. Stated subset: CD45RA+ positively selected. CDR3 in amino acids: CASSGTYQNTEAFF. The CDR3 nucleotides read TGTGCCAGCAGTGGGACATACCAAAACACTGAAGCTTTCTTT.